This T cell receptor (beta chain) was retrieved from a study of T cell responses to AZD1222 COVID-19 vaccine. General study points: Donors, mostly white British, included more females; clonal diversity was possibly underestimated. Along spike, vaccine-associated CD4 TCRs were found throughout, with dominance at 160-218 and 743-854. Reports indicate that nearly half of spike-specific TCRs are directed at unmutated variant regions. Baseline seropositives among AZD1222 recipients totaled only 5 to 7.

Germline loops: CDR1 MGHRA, CDR2 YSYEKL. This CDR3 spans 15 amino acids. Trimming at V came to 4 bases and at J to 6 bases, leaving 7 bases not matched to a gene. Data came from immunoSEQ multiplex PCR; TCRdb stores just in-frame clones and leaves some out. This table has 80,000 or so clones, roughly nine tenths appearing once. Comments on this clone: Its antigen is still unknown.

The sample in question was peripheral blood, obtained on day 0 of AZD1222 vaccination. This sequence was found in an adult in good health. This chain joins TRBV4-1 and TRBJ2-1; TRBD2 matches 9 bases. CDR3: CASSPVAGVSNEQFF. The CDR3 coding sequence is TGCGCCAGCAGCCCTGTAGCGGGAGTCTCCAATGAGCAGTTCTTC.